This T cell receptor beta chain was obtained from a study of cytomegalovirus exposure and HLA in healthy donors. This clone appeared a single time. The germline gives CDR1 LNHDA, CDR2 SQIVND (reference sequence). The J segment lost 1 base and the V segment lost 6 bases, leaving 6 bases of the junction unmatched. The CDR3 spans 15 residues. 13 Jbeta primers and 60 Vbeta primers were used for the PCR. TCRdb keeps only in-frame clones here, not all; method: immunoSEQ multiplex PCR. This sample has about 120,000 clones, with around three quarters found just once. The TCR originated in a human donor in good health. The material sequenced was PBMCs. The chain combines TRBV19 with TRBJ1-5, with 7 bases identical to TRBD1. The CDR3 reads CASRTGTASNQPQHF. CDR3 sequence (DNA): TGTGCCAGTAGAACCGGGACAGCAAGCAATCAGCCCCAGCATTTT.